This T cell receptor (beta chain) was sequenced in a study of blood T cell repertoires in COVID-19. Overall study context: The cDNA or gDNA used as material had been derived from T cells, B-cell-depleted T cells, or PBMCs.

As handled by the study authors: Amplified reference gene primers provided the basis for estimating nucleated cell counts. Libraries were prepared by immunoSEQ multiplex PCR; TCRdb keeps only in-frame clonotypes and omits some of them. V, J and clone size derive from that table, while D and trimming were established from the DNA sequence. This table has around 130,000 clones, 70% to 85% appearing once. The length of the CDR3 is 13 residues. V lost 7 bases to trimming and J lost 0 bases, with 7 bases between them. Germline values: CDR1 SEHNR, CDR2 FQNEAQ (reference sequence). What was sequenced was peripheral blood. The V call is TRBV7-9, the J call TRBJ1-3; no clear D. This TCR came from a woman between 65 and 79 years old with acute or convalescent COVID-19. The CDR3 loop reads CASKSGSGNTIYF. For the CDR3, the DNA is TGTGCCAGCAAGAGCGGCTCTGGAAACACCATATATTTT.